This T cell receptor (beta chain) was sequenced for a study of early T cells in non-severe SARS-CoV-2 infection (dated by TCRdb to the early 2020s). Describing the broader study: TCR sequencing used bulk RNA from unsorted whole blood, so alpha and beta chains could not be paired. The paper's findings and limits, for the study overall: VDJdb matching was skewed toward anti-spike CD8 responses, so virus-specific expansions were likely underestimated and private and CD4 specificities were missed.

In this sample, this clonotype turned up many times. The specificity of this receptor is unknown. Per-nucleotide qualities are absent, and no much larger clonotype sits a single base away. The protocol used for the library was 5' RACE. Sequencing was carried out with a NextSeq 500. Unique molecular identifiers were attached to individual cDNA molecules in the TCR library protocol so that sequencing error and PCR bias could be corrected. Sequencing covered both TCR alpha and beta chains, and within each sample the abundances of alpha and beta sequences were tightly co-correlated. As for how the authors treated the data: Decombinator V4 was used to annotate the V gene, J gene and CDR3 of the TCR sequences. Expanded TCRs were defined as changing significantly between any two time points under a Poisson model with p below 0.0001. TCR abundances were normalised to the total number of TCRs sequenced per sample and were expressed as counts per million. MAIT TCRs were defined by TRAV1-2 paired with TRAJ12, TRAJ20 or TRAJ33, and iNKT TCRs by TRAV10 paired with TRAJ18. A search of VDJdb, accessed on 1 November 2021, was run for TCRs annotated to CMV, EBV and SARS-CoV-2, with TCRs annotated for multiple antigens excluded. TCRdb reran the public reads through fastp at Q25 and MiXCR, keeping productive beta chains. Rows with one shared CDR3 protein collapse into an entry with the most common genes and DNA. These V and J calls originate from TCRdb's pipeline instead of the authors' own analysis. The sample has roughly 49,000 distinct CDR3 sequences on record, less than 4.5% of them singletons. 5% to 7.5% of the sample comes from the top ten.

The CDR3 has 18 amino acids, counting the end cysteine and phenylalanine. Kept here is only the CDR3 DNA, which spans 54 bases and is read in frame from base 1. This was a case-control study nested in a cohort of healthcare workers in London, UK, who had nasopharyngeal swab PCR tests and blood samples taken every week. Healthcare workers were recruited between 23 and 31 March 2020, during the week of the UK lockdown, and were followed weekly for up to roughly 15 weeks. This TCR derives from an adult who was a healthcare worker with PCR-confirmed SARS-CoV-2 infection or an uninfected control (not recorded which). The sample consisted of whole blood. The rearranged segments are TRBV21-1 and TRBJ2-2; the table's D call, TRBD2, has no DNA check behind it. TRBV21-1 has pseudogene status. The nucleotides are TGTGCCAGCAGCAAAGCGCCTGGACTAGCGGGAGCGGCCGGGGAGCTGTTTTTT. Its protein product is CASSKAPGLAGAAGELFF.